The rows below give T cell receptor beta chains drawn from one sample of a study of shared clonotypes between healthy human individuals. TCRdb's table, derived via immunoSEQ multiplex PCR, lists solely in-frame clones and lacks some. This table holds about a million clones, around 74% found once. The source material was memory CD4+ T cells sorted from blood. All receptors come from a man in his late teens or twenties in good health. CDR3s include the opening cysteine and the closing phenylalanine or tryptophan. The D gene is left open where the match is weak. Clone size is given for some rows only: seen once, a few or many times, or a class if the clone is expanded.

length: 15
J: TRBJ1-5
D: NA
size: NA
V: TRBV5-1
CDR3: CASSLEGKFNQPQHF
DNA: TGCGCCAGCAGCTTGGAAGGGAAATTCAATCAGCCCCAGCATTTT

length: 17
J: TRBJ1-1
D: NA
size: NA
V: TRBV10-3
CDR3: CAISEVVGAGLGTEAFF
DNA: TGTGCCATCAGTGAGGTGGTCGGGGCCGGGTTAGGCACTGAAGCTTTCTTT

length: 13
J: TRBJ2-2
D: NA
size: NA
V: TRBV7-9
CDR3: CASSDRLAGELFF
DNA: TGTGCCAGCAGCGACCGACTAGCCGGGGAGCTGTTTTTT

length: 16
J: TRBJ2-3
D: TRBD2
size: NA
V: TRBV5-1
CDR3: CASSWGLAASTDTQYF
DNA: TGCGCCAGCAGCTGGGGACTAGCGGCCAGCACAGATACGCAGTATTTT

length: 14
J: TRBJ2-3
D: NA
size: NA
V: TRBV7-2
CDR3: CASSLQGSADTQYF
DNA: TGTGCCAGCAGCTTACAGGGGTCGGCAGATACGCAGTATTTT

length: 14
J: TRBJ2-5
D: NA
size: NA
V: TRBV25-1
CDR3: CASSDPLPPGTQYF
DNA: TGTGCCAGCAGTGACCCCCTCCCCCCGGGGACCCAGTACTTC

length: 13
J: TRBJ2-3
D: NA
size: NA
V: TRBV10-3
CDR3: CATLGSDGDTQYF
DNA: TGTGCCACATTAGGGAGTGATGGAGATACGCAGTATTTT

length: 15
J: TRBJ1-5
D: TRBD1
size: NA
V: TRBV6-6
CDR3: CASSRSQGADQPQHF
DNA: TGTGCCAGCAGTAGGAGTCAGGGGGCGGATCAGCCCCAGCATTTT

length: 12
J: TRBJ1-1
D: NA
size: NA
V: TRBV29-1
CDR3: CSVERFGSEAFF
DNA: TGCAGCGTTGAACGGTTCGGCTCTGAAGCTTTCTTT

length: 12
J: TRBJ2-5
D: TRBD1
size: NA
V: TRBV7-9
CDR3: CASSRTGWEQYF
DNA: TGTGCCAGCAGCCGGACAGGATGGGAGCAGTACTTC

length: 14
J: TRBJ1-2
D: NA
size: few
V: TRBV9
CDR3: CASSVDAGVYGYTF
DNA: TGTGCCAGCAGCGTAGATGCAGGGGTCTATGGCTACACCTTC

length: 14
J: TRBJ1-1
D: NA
size: NA
V: TRBV6-1
CDR3: CASNVRGERSEAFF
DNA: TGTGCCAGCAATGTTCGGGGGGAGAGGTCTGAAGCTTTCTTT

length: 16
J: TRBJ1-4
D: NA
size: NA
V: TRBV7-2
CDR3: CASSFPGQPGNEKLFF
DNA: TGTGCCAGCAGCTTCCCCGGACAGCCGGGAAATGAAAAACTGTTTTTT

length: 20
J: TRBJ1-6
D: TRBD1
size: NA
V: TRBV30
CDR3: CAWNKRGPPAGQGYNSPLHF
DNA: TGTGCCTGGAATAAAAGGGGGCCTCCGGCCGGACAGGGCTATAATTCACCCCTCCACTTT

length: 17
J: TRBJ2-3
D: NA
size: NA
V: TRBV11-3
CDR3: CASSLEGSSGRTDTQYF
DNA: TGTGCCAGCAGCTTAGAGGGTTCGTCAGGGCGGACAGATACGCAGTATTTT

length: 16
J: TRBJ2-3
D: TRBD2
size: NA
V: TRBV7-3
CDR3: CASSSLAGGGVDTQYF
DNA: TGTGCCAGCAGCTCTCTAGCGGGGGGCGGAGTAGATACGCAGTATTTT

length: 14
J: TRBJ2-7
D: NA
size: NA
V: TRBV19
CDR3: CASSSGYGAYEQYF
DNA: TGTGCCAGTTCTTCCGGGTATGGGGCTTACGAGCAGTACTTC

length: 17
J: TRBJ1-4
D: TRBD1
size: once
V: TRBV5-5
CDR3: CASSPPRGQGSNEKLFF
DNA: TGTGCCAGCAGCCCCCCCCGCGGACAGGGCTCTAATGAAAAACTGTTTTTT

length: 14
J: TRBJ1-6
D: NA
size: NA
V: TRBV30
CDR3: CAWAPRGLNSPLHF
DNA: TGTGCCTGGGCCCCCCGGGGGCTTAATTCACCCCTCCACTTT

length: 15
J: TRBJ2-3
D: NA
size: once
V: TRBV7-2
CDR3: CASSFSWVVTDTQYF
DNA: TGTGCCAGCAGCTTTAGTTGGGTCGTCACAGATACGCAGTATTTT

length: 12
J: TRBJ1-1
D: NA
size: NA
V: TRBV7-3
CDR3: CASSPQYTEAFF
DNA: TGTGCCAGCAGCCCCCAGTACACTGAAGCTTTCTTT

length: 14
J: TRBJ1-3
D: NA
size: NA
V: TRBV28
CDR3: CASTGISSGNTIYF
DNA: TGTGCCAGCACCGGCATATCTTCTGGAAACACCATATATTTT